The 26 T cell receptor beta chains below were found in one sample sequenced in a study of T cell responses to AZD1222 COVID-19 vaccine. Generated by immunoSEQ multiplex PCR, the TCRdb table keeps only in-frame clones and is missing some. The repertoire holds 150,000 or so clones, more than 70% seen once, with around 6% in the top ten. The sequencing used peripheral blood, collected on day 0 of AZD1222 vaccination. The receptors shown here come from an adult in good health.

V usage is TRBV19 and J usage is TRBJ1-4; D unclear. The V gene's germline CDR1 is LNHDA and CDR2 SQIVND (reference sequence). The CDR3 sequence is 15 residues long. V was clipped by 3 bases and J by 4 bases, with 12 bases between them. The CDR3 DNA follows: TGTGCCAGTAGTATCGCGGCAAACTATAATGAAAAACTGTTTTTT. The encoded protein is CASSIAANYNEKLFF.

V is TRBV23-1 and J is TRBJ2-7; possibly TRBD1 for D (6 bases). TRBV23-1 is placed among ORFs of uncertain function. The CDR3 sequence is 14 residues long. The V gene lost 6 bases and the J gene lost 7 bases, with 19 bases spanning the gap. CDR3 sequence: CASSPTTGYREQYF. CDR3 nucleotide sequence: TGCGCCAGCAGCCCTACCACAGGGTACCGGGAGCAGTACTTC.

This chain connects TRBV6-6 to TRBJ1-1, with TRBD1 identical over 7 bases. The CDR3 is 15 amino acids. In germline, CDR1 is MNHNY, CDR2 SVGAGI (reference sequence). V trimming: 5 bases; J trimming: 0 bases; junction bases outside the gene matches: 6. The CDR3 loop reads CASSHNRGVNTEAFF. The CDR3, as DNA: TGTGCCAGCAGTCATAACAGGGGAGTGAACACTGAAGCTTTCTTT.

The chain uses TRBV6-2 or TRBV6-3 and TRBJ1-1; no clear D gene. Germline values: CDR1 MNHEY, CDR2 SVGEGT. The CDR3 contains 11 residues. V dropped 2 bases and J dropped 3 bases, with 1 base sitting between them. Here the CDR3 reads CASSYHTEAFF. CDR3 coding DNA: TGTGCCAGCAGTTACCACACTGAAGCTTTCTTT.

The chain uses TRBV11-2 and TRBJ2-2; maybe TRBD2 (6 bases). Between the trimmed V and J ends, which lost 3 bases and 5 bases, there was a span of 7 bases. Germline loops: CDR1 SGHAT, CDR2 FQNNGV. The CDR3 contains 13 residues. The CDR3 reads CASSLGGTGELFF. CDR3 in DNA: TGTGCCAGCAGCTTGGGGGGTACCGGGGAGCTGTTTTTT.

Comments on this clone: Other DNA sequences from this sample encode an identical CDR3 as well. The V gene is TRBV18, the J gene TRBJ1-1; D is perhaps TRBD1 (5 bases). The V and J ends lost 3 bases and 0 bases respectively, with 5 bases between them. The CDR3 consists of 13 residues. CDR1 is KGHSH, CDR2 LQKENI, per germline. Here the CDR3 DNA reads TGTGCCAGCTCACCGGGACTGAACACTGAAGCTTTCTTT. Its translation is CASSPGLNTEAFF.

This chain uses TRBV4-2 with TRBJ1-1; D is unresolved. Germline loops: CDR1 LGHNA, CDR2 YNFKEQ. This CDR3 has 13 residues. V lost 3 bases to trimming and J lost 2 bases, with 7 bases between them. The CDR3 loop reads CASSQPTNTEAFF. The CDR3 coding sequence is TGTGCCAGCAGCCAGCCCACCAACACTGAAGCTTTCTTT.

This clone has a handful of counts. V and J are TRBV28 and TRBJ1-4; 7 bases are a match to TRBD1. The CDR3 sequence is 14 residues long. The germline gives CDR1 MDHEN, CDR2 SYDVKM. The trim removed 8 bases at V and 7 bases at J, leaving 10 bases unmatched. For the CDR3, the DNA is TGTGCCAGCGGTACCGGGACAGTCAGTGAAAAACTGTTTTTT. Protein sequence: CASGTGTVSEKLFF.

This sequence joins TRBV30 and TRBJ2-7; TRBD1 matches at 12 bases. Germline-derived CDR1 and CDR2 are GTSNPN and SVGIG (reference sequence). V lost 1 base, J lost 12 bases, and 4 bases stayed unmatched. This CDR3 is built from 12 residues. In DNA, the CDR3 is TGTGCCTGGAGTGCCGGGACAGGGGGCCCGTACTTC. Translated, it gives CAWSAGTGGPYF.

DNA of the CDR3: TGTGCCAGCAGCTTAGCGAAACAAGAGACCCAGTACTTC. Protein product: CASSLAKQETQYF. The V and J genes are TRBV7-2 and TRBJ2-5; D gene unclear. Per germline, CDR1 SGHTA and CDR2 FQGNSA. The CDR3 has 13 residues. Trimming took 0 bases from V and 2 from J, leaving 4 bases between them.

The gene calls are TRBV25-1 and TRBJ2-1; TRBD2 is a possible D gene (5 bases). Germline values: CDR1 MGHDK, CDR2 SYGVNS. Trimming removed 7 bases from V and 7 bases from J, with 11 bases in between. The CDR3 is 12 amino acids. The CDR3 protein is CASTRGRNEQFF. The CDR3 DNA reads as TGTGCCAGCACGCGAGGGCGGAATGAGCAGTTCTTC.

The gene calls are TRBV18 and TRBJ2-1, with D hard to call. The CDR3 is 13 residues long. Trimming cost V 3 bases and J 7 bases, with 10 bases left between them. Germline CDR1 reads KGHSH; CDR2 reads LQKENI. The CDR3 is CASSPPNQNEQFF. CDR3 DNA sequence: TGTGCCAGCTCACCCCCGAACCAGAATGAGCAGTTCTTC.

The chain's CDR3 is CSASGGARSNQPQHF. Written as DNA, the CDR3 is TGCAGTGCTAGTGGGGGGGCGCGGAGCAATCAGCCCCAGCATTTT. The chain couples TRBV20-1 to TRBJ1-5, with a weak D call TRBD1 (6 bases). Trimming removed 3 bases from V and 1 base from J, with 13 bases in between. The CDR3 consists of 15 residues. In germline, CDR1 is DFQATT, CDR2 SNEGSKA (reference sequence).

This chain connects TRBV13 to TRBJ1-2; 8 positions match TRBD1. The length of the CDR3 is 14 residues. J gave up 6 bases and V 4 bases, and 7 bases lay outside the gene matches. CDR1 is PRHDT, CDR2 FYEKMQ, per germline (reference sequence). This CDR3 is CASSSTGGSHGYTF. CDR3 DNA sequence: TGTGCCAGCAGCTCTACAGGGGGAAGTCATGGCTACACCTTC.

The chain is built from TRBV2 and TRBJ1-6, with a possible D match to TRBD1 (6 bases). Per the germline V gene, CDR1 is SNHLY and CDR2 is FYNNEI. V gave up 7 bases and J gave up 4 bases, with 20 bases separating them. The CDR3 is 17 amino acids. CDR3 coding DNA: TGTGCCAGCAAGGGGGATTGGAGGGATCTTTATAATTCACCCCTCCACTTT. This codes for CASKGDWRDLYNSPLHF.

CDR3 loop: CASSEGATLYQPQHF. CDR3 bases: TGTGCCAGTTCCGAGGGAGCCACCCTATATCAGCCCCAGCATTTT. The genes are TRBV19 and TRBJ1-5; no definite D call. V lost 8 bases and J 5 bases, leaving 19 bases between the germline ends. This CDR3 has 15 amino acids. The germline V gene has CDR1 LNHDA and CDR2 SQIVND (reference sequence). Filled out from reference TRBV19 and TRBJ1-5, the complete variable domain reads DGGITQSPKYLFRKEGQNVTLSCEQNLNHDAMYWYRQDPGQGLRLIYYSQIVNDFQKGDIAEGYSVSREKKESFPLTVTSAQKNPTAFYLCASSEGATLYQPQHFGDGTRLSIL.

J is TRBJ2-3 and V is TRBV19; D is perhaps TRBD2 (7 bases). Looked up from germline, CDR1 is LNHDA and CDR2 is SQIVND (reference sequence). There are 12 residues in the CDR3. V was shortened by 7 bases and J by 7 bases, with 12 bases between the two germline ends. CDR3 sequence (DNA): TGTGCCAGTAACAGGGAGGGATATACGCAGTATTTT. Translated, it gives CASNREGYTQYF.

V and J are TRBV6-6 and TRBJ2-7; weak D call: TRBD1 (8 bases). V was pared by 8 bases and J by 5 bases, with 16 bases between. Looked up from germline, CDR1 is MNHNY and CDR2 is SVGAGI (reference sequence). The CDR3 is 13 amino acids. The CDR3 region is CASGQGGRDEQYF. The CDR3, as DNA: TGTGCCAGCGGACAGGGAGGGAGGGACGAGCAGTACTTC.

The genes are TRBV28 and TRBJ2-7, with a possible D match to TRBD1 (6 bases). The V gene's germline CDR1 is MDHEN and CDR2 SYDVKM. The V gene lost 6 bases and the J gene lost 0 bases, with 12 bases spanning the gap. This CDR3 has 14 residues. CDR3 residues: CASRTTGSSYEQYF. The CDR3 region has the DNA TGTGCCAGCAGAACCACAGGGAGCTCCTACGAGCAGTACTTC.

V is TRBV27 and J is TRBJ2-7; D is possibly TRBD1 or TRBD2 (6 bases each). The germline V gene encodes CDR1 MNHEY and CDR2 SMNVEV (reference sequence). The CDR3 totals 13 residues. Trimming pared 6 bases from V and 2 bases from J, leaving 11 bases between. The CDR3 spells CASSSRGAYEQYF. DNA of the CDR3: TGTGCCAGCAGCTCTAGGGGGGCCTACGAGCAGTACTTC.

This chain connects TRBV9 to TRBJ2-1; TRBD1 aligns across 8 bases. Germline V CDR1 and CDR2: SGDLS, YYNGEE. The CDR3 is 16 amino acids. V shed 3 bases and J 7 bases; nucleotides not matched to a gene: 12. The CDR3 region is CASSAGQGGPTNEQFF. For the CDR3, the DNA is TGTGCCAGCAGCGCCGGACAGGGAGGCCCTACTAATGAGCAGTTCTTC. Filled out from reference TRBV9 and TRBJ2-1, the complete variable domain reads DSGVTQTPKHLITATGQRVTLRCSPRSGDLSVYWYQQSLDQGLQFLIQYYNGEERAKGNILERFSAQQFPDLHSELNLSSLELGDSALYFCASSAGQGGPTNEQFFGPGTRLTVL.

The chain recombines TRBV5-4 with TRBJ2-3; 11 bases agree with TRBD1. Germline values: CDR1 SGHNT, CDR2 YYREEE (reference sequence). The CDR3 has 15 residues. V trimming: 4 bases; J trimming: 4 bases; junction bases outside the gene matches: 5. DNA for the CDR3: TGTGCCAGCAGCACGGACAGGGGGCCTGCAGATACGCAGTATTTT. This encodes CASSTDRGPADTQYF.

CDR3 residues: CASSQGTSGTHEQYF. As DNA, the CDR3 is TGTGCCAGCAGCCAAGGGACTAGCGGGACCCACGAGCAGTACTTC. The chain combines TRBV5-6 with TRBJ2-7; 13 bases are a match to TRBD2. V lost 4 bases to trimming and J lost 5 bases; unmatched junction nucleotides: 6. Germline V gene sequence: CDR1 SGHDT, CDR2 YYEEEE. The CDR3 has 15 amino acids.

Remarks on this clone: Compared with germline, one end of the junction differs, possibly owing to a read error. The chain links TRBV19 to TRBJ1-1, with D perhaps matching TRBD1 (5 bases). This CDR3 has 14 residues. CDR1 is LNHDA and CDR2 is SQIVND in the germline V gene (reference sequence). For the CDR3, the DNA is TGTGCCAGTAGTCCCAGGGCCCTGAACACTGAGGCTTTCTTT. Protein product: CASSPRALNTEAFF.

The CDR3 sequence: CASSSSFSSGRVYEQYF. The CDR3 nucleotides read TGTGCCAGCAGTTCCTCGTTCTCTAGCGGGAGAGTCTACGAGCAGTACTTC. The V gene is TRBV28, the J gene TRBJ2-7; 10 nucleotides line up with TRBD2. CDR1 and CDR2 from the germline V gene are MDHEN and SYDVKM. This CDR3 region has 17 residues. After removal of 4 bases from V and 3 bases from J, the junction contained 12 bases not matched to a gene. Drawing the rest from reference TRBV28 and TRBJ2-7, the complete variable domain is DVKVTQSSRYLVKRTGEKVFLECVQDMDHENMFWYRQDPGLGLRLIYFSYDVKMKEKGDIPEGYSVSREKKERFSLILESASTNQTSMYLCASSSSFSSGRVYEQYFGPGTRLTVT.

Only a few counts were recorded for this clone. DNA of the CDR3: TGCGCCAGCAGCCAAGTCTGGAGGAGGGGTTCGGGGAGTCTCTACGAGCAGTACTTC. It encodes CASSQVWRRGSGSLYEQYF. The V and J genes are TRBV4-1 and TRBJ2-7, with D perhaps matching TRBD2 (6 bases). This CDR3 spans 19 amino acids. Trimming took 1 base from V and 3 from J, leaving 25 bases between them. Germline lookup yields CDR1 MGHRA and CDR2 YSYEKL.